Below are 27 T cell receptor beta chains sequenced from a single sample in a study of blood T cell repertoires in COVID-19. The data were produced by immunoSEQ multiplex PCR, yet TCRdb's version contains in-frame clones alone and is incomplete. The table records approximately 230,000 clones, about 79% of them present only once. Sequenced input: peripheral blood. The receptors were gathered from an elderly man with acute or convalescent COVID-19.

The rearrangement uses TRBV11-3 and TRBJ2-3; a possible D gene is TRBD1 (6 bases). V gave up 5 bases and J gave up 5 bases, with 14 bases separating them. Germline CDR1 reads SGHNT; CDR2 reads YENEEA. The CDR3 spans 14 residues. The CDR3 DNA reads as TGTGCCAGCAGCCCCGGACAGTTTCTAGATACGCAGTATTTT. Protein product: CASSPGQFLDTQYF.

The chain is built from TRBV18 and TRBJ1-5; D call uncertain. The germline V gene has CDR1 KGHSH and CDR2 LQKENI. CDR3 length equals 14 residues. V lost 6 bases to trimming and J lost 6 bases, with 15 bases between them. The CDR3 DNA follows: TGTGCCAGCTCCCCCCAAGCCTCGGGTCAGCCCCAGCATTTT. Encoded protein: CASSPQASGQPQHF.

This chain's CDR3 is CAWSGGWSGYTF. CDR3 bases: TGTGCCTGGAGTGGAGGGTGGAGTGGCTACACCTTC. The chain links TRBV30 to TRBJ1-2; D gene ambiguous. Trimming left V 1 base short and J 7 bases short, with 10 bases between. This CDR3 has 12 amino acids. Germline V gene lookup returns CDR1 GTSNPN and CDR2 SVGIG (reference sequence).

The chain has TRBV28 and TRBJ2-7, with D uncertain. This CDR3 is 14 amino acids long. Germline lookup yields CDR1 MDHEN and CDR2 SYDVKM. Deletions cut 7 bases from V and 1 base from J, with 14 bases between. As DNA, the CDR3 is TGTGCCAGCACTGCGGCAATTGGATCCTACGAGCAGTACTTC. It encodes CASTAAIGSYEQYF.

V and J are TRBV2 and TRBJ1-4; D not resolved. CDR1 and CDR2 from the germline V gene are SNHLY and FYNNEI. CDR3 length equals 15 residues. Trimming stripped 9 bases from V and 8 bases from J, with 22 bases between. The CDR3 protein is CASFISGNPGEKLFF. The CDR3 DNA reads as TGTGCCAGTTTCATCTCCGGGAACCCGGGAGAAAAACTGTTTTTT.

This chain connects TRBV19 to TRBJ1-5, with 8 bases identical to TRBD1. The CDR3 totals 15 residues. Losses at the gene ends were 7 bases for V and 0 bases for J; bases not matched to a gene: 5. Germline V lookup: CDR1 LNHDA, CDR2 SQIVND (reference sequence). CDR3 protein: CASTQGGYSNQPQHF. Written as DNA, the CDR3 is TGTGCCAGTACACAGGGGGGCTATAGCAATCAGCCCCAGCATTTT.

The chain is built from TRBV6-1 and TRBJ2-3, with 9 positions matching TRBD2. V shed 3 bases, J shed 4 bases, and the junction held 2 bases outside the gene matches. The CDR3 is 14 amino acids. Looked up from germline, CDR1 is MNHNS and CDR2 is SASEGT. This CDR3 is CASSEAGGADTQYF. As DNA, the CDR3 is TGTGCCAGCAGTGAGGCGGGGGGGGCAGATACGCAGTATTTT.

This clone occurred many times. This rearrangement joins TRBV2 to TRBJ1-1, with a possible D match to TRBD1 (6 bases). V lost 8 bases and J lost 6, with 16 bases in between. Per germline, CDR1 SNHLY and CDR2 FYNNEI. The CDR3 is 13 amino acids. The CDR3 DNA is TGTGCCAGCGCACAGGGAATTAGCTCTGAAGCTTTCTTT. Residues: CASAQGISSEAFF.

The rearrangement uses TRBV6-4 and TRBJ2-7, with D possibly being TRBD1 (6 bases). The V gene's germline CDR1 is MRHNA and CDR2 SNTAGT. The V end was cut by 2 bases, the J end by 4 bases, with 21 bases between. The CDR3 spans 17 residues. CDR3 coding DNA: TGTGCCAGCAGTGACCCAAACCCCAGGGGAAGTCCGTACGAGCAGTACTTC. Amino acid sequence: CASSDPNPRGSPYEQYF.

The CDR3 region is CASSSGNRPTNEKLFF. The CDR3 nucleotides are TGTGCCAGCAGTTCAGGGAATCGCCCAACTAATGAAAAACTGTTTTTT. The chain has TRBV6-5 and TRBJ1-4; D is perhaps TRBD1 (5 bases). This CDR3 has 16 residues. Per germline, CDR1 MNHEY and CDR2 SVGAGI. V was pared by 4 bases and J by 0 bases, with 12 bases between.

In its sample, this clone was seen once. This sequence joins TRBV7-2 and TRBJ2-5, with D possibly being TRBD2 (5 bases). The CDR3 is made up of 15 amino acids. The germline V gene has CDR1 SGHTA and CDR2 FQGNSA. V gave up 6 bases and J gave up 4 bases, with 18 bases separating them. This CDR3 is CASRLLSRGGETQYF. In DNA, the CDR3 is TGTGCCAGCAGGCTCCTTTCACGAGGAGGAGAGACCCAGTACTTC.

V is TRBV3-1 (or the pseudogene TRBV3-2) and J is TRBJ2-1, with 9 bases that match TRBD2. Germline V gene sequence: CDR1 LGHDT, CDR2 YNNKEL (reference sequence). V shed 7 bases, J shed 9 bases, and the junction held 10 bases outside the gene matches. The CDR3 is made up of 14 amino acids. The CDR3 bases are TGTGCCAGCAACTCCGGGCTAGCGGGAACTGAGCAGTTCTTC. It codes for CASNSGLAGTEQFF.

V gene TRBV5-1 combines with J gene TRBJ1-6; the match to TRBD1 covers 7 bases. Germline assignment: CDR1 SGHRS and CDR2 YFSETQ. The V segment lost 4 bases and the J segment 10 bases; nucleotides outside the gene matches: 14. The CDR3 covers 16 residues. CDR3 nucleotide sequence: TGCGCCAGCAGCCTAGACAGGGAATCAAGGTACTCACCCCTCCACTTT. As protein: CASSLDRESRYSPLHF.

This clone was detected once. The V call is TRBV7-7, the J call TRBJ2-2; perhaps TRBD2 as D (7 bases). The CDR3 extends over 19 amino acids. V lost 5 bases, J lost 4 bases, and 26 bases lay in between. CDR1 is SSHAT and CDR2 is FNYEAQ in the germline V gene (reference sequence). The CDR3, as DNA: TGTGCCAGCAGCCCACTCTGGGGGCGGGCGGGAGAGGCCACCGGGGAGCTGTTTTTT. It codes for CASSPLWGRAGEATGELFF.

The V gene is TRBV10-2, the J gene TRBJ2-3, with D possibly TRBD2 on 5 matching bases. This CDR3 contains 17 residues. The V gene's germline CDR1 is WSHSY and CDR2 SAAADI. Deletions cut 4 bases from V and 0 bases from J, with 17 bases between. This chain's CDR3 is CASSGGTGLSSTDTQYF. The CDR3 DNA sequence: TGCGCCAGCAGTGGCGGAACGGGATTATCTAGCACAGATACGCAGTATTTT.

The chain uses TRBV6-6 and TRBJ1-2; TRBD1 matches at 8 bases. V dropped 7 bases and J dropped 0; count of bases not matched to a gene: 10. CDR1 is MNHNY and CDR2 is SVGAGI in the germline V gene (reference sequence). The CDR3 is made up of 16 amino acids. CDR3 in amino acids: CASTPDGTGANYGYTF. For the CDR3, the DNA is TGTGCCAGCACCCCCGACGGGACAGGTGCTAACTATGGCTACACCTTC.

CDR3 in amino acids: CASPTGLNTEAFF. Here the CDR3 DNA reads TGTGCCAGCCCGACGGGACTCAACACTGAAGCTTTCTTT. The chain combines TRBV2 with TRBJ1-1; D may be TRBD1 (5 bases). CDR1 is SNHLY, CDR2 FYNNEI, per germline. This CDR3 is 13 amino acids long. The V end was cut by 8 bases, the J end by 2 bases, with 12 bases between.

The chain is built from TRBV19 and TRBJ1-2, with D possibly being TRBD1 (5 bases). V shed 3 bases and J shed 4 bases, with 18 bases lying between them. This CDR3 has 16 amino acids. Germline V lookup: CDR1 LNHDA, CDR2 SQIVND (reference sequence). CDR3 in amino acids: CASSMARVPTGYGYTF. The CDR3 DNA is TGTGCCAGTAGTATGGCCAGGGTCCCCACGGGCTATGGCTACACCTTC.

This chain links TRBV6-5 with TRBJ2-1, with a weak D call TRBD2 (6 bases). This CDR3 region has 13 residues. The V end lost 5 bases, the J end lost 10 bases, and 15 bases lay between the germline ends. Looked up from germline, CDR1 is MNHEY and CDR2 is SVGAGI. The CDR3 region has the DNA TGTGCCAGCAGTACTGCGGGGCGGCAGGAGCAGTTCTTC. As protein: CASSTAGRQEQFF.

This clone was found once. The rearrangement links TRBV18 to TRBJ2-7; TRBD1 matches at 7 bases. CDR1 is KGHSH and CDR2 is LQKENI in the germline V gene. V shed 3 bases and J 5 bases; nucleotides not matched to a gene: 10. The CDR3 has 15 residues. The CDR3, as DNA: TGTGCCAGCTCACCGAGGGGGCCGGCTAAAAACGAGCAGTACTTC. Residues: CASSPRGPAKNEQYF.

The chain recombines TRBV5-1 with TRBJ2-3; 7 nucleotides align to TRBD2. The CDR3 is 15 amino acids. Germline V gene lookup returns CDR1 SGHRS and CDR2 YFSETQ. The V and J ends lost 2 bases and 4 bases, in that order; junction bases with no gene match: 7. The DNA of the CDR3 is TGCGCCAGCAGCTTAACGCGGGGGAGGGCAGATACGCAGTATTTT. Translating it yields CASSLTRGRADTQYF.

The chain joins TRBV6-1 to TRBJ1-2; D call uncertain. This CDR3 is 15 amino acids long. CDR1 MNHNS and CDR2 SASEGT come from the germline V gene. The V end lost 3 bases, the J end lost 0 bases, and 11 bases lay between the germline ends. The CDR3 loop reads CASSDGPVANYGYTF. Here the CDR3 DNA reads TGTGCCAGCAGTGACGGTCCCGTAGCTAACTATGGCTACACCTTC.

This clone was found once. The chain links TRBV5-1 to TRBJ1-1; 8 bases align to TRBD1. Germline V lookup: CDR1 SGHRS, CDR2 YFSETQ. The V segment lost 4 bases and the J segment 0 bases; nucleotides outside the gene matches: 14. The CDR3 sequence is 18 residues long. The CDR3 sequence is CASSRRGQGASLNTEAFF. The CDR3 nucleotides read TGCGCCAGCAGCCGGCGGGGCCAGGGGGCCAGTTTGAACACTGAAGCTTTCTTT.

The genes are TRBV13 and TRBJ2-7; perhaps TRBD1 as D (8 bases). V dropped 8 bases and J dropped 12 bases, with 26 bases sitting between them. CDR1 and CDR2 from the germline V gene are PRHDT and FYEKMQ (reference sequence). The CDR3 is made up of 14 amino acids. The CDR3 sequence is CASERGGWTGKRYF. In nucleotides, the CDR3 is TGTGCCAGCGAACGCGGGGGATGGACAGGGAAGAGGTACTTC.

This chain links TRBV19 with TRBJ1-1; 12 bases agree with TRBD1. This CDR3 region has 18 residues. The ends lost 7 bases at V and 4 bases at J; junction bases unmatched: 16. Per germline, CDR1 LNHDA and CDR2 SQIVND (reference sequence). The CDR3 loop is CASISLGRDRGRSTEAFF. CDR3 bases: TGTGCCAGTATTTCGCTGGGTCGGGACAGGGGGCGGAGCACTGAAGCTTTCTTT. Drawing the rest from reference TRBV19 and TRBJ1-1, the complete variable domain is DGGITQSPKYLFRKEGQNVTLSCEQNLNHDAMYWYRQDPGQGLRLIYYSQIVNDFQKGDIAEGYSVSREKKESFPLTVTSAQKNPTAFYLCASISLGRDRGRSTEAFFGQGTRLTVV.

The chain couples TRBV3-1 (or the pseudogene TRBV3-2) to TRBJ2-1; 12 nucleotides line up with TRBD2. This CDR3 has 14 amino acids. With V trimmed by 3 bases and J by 8 bases, 2 bases remained unmatched. Germline values: CDR1 LGHDT, CDR2 YNNKEL (reference sequence). CDR3 residues: CASSQGLAGHEQFF. CDR3 DNA: TGTGCCAGCAGCCAGGGACTAGCGGGCCATGAGCAGTTCTTC.

The chain employs TRBV6-5 and TRBJ2-7, with TRBD1 matching 10 bases. J was trimmed by 3 bases and V by 2 bases; bases with no gene match: 4. From germline, CDR1 is MNHEY and CDR2 SVGAGI. The CDR3 runs to 15 residues. This CDR3 is CASSYRDRGGYEQYF. As DNA, the CDR3 is TGTGCCAGCAGTTACCGGGACAGGGGAGGCTACGAGCAGTACTTC.